The 8 T cell receptor beta chains given below trace back to one sample, sequenced in a study of T cells in Graves' hyperthyroidism and ophthalmopathy. Template material for amplifying TCR beta CDR3 regions consisted of RNA transcripts. Researchers ran a first-round RT-PCR on the TCR CDR3 using the HTBI primer set. TCRdb reprocessed the multiplex PCR reads with MiXCR, giving one entry per CDR3 protein. The data hold approximately 400,000 distinct CDR3 sequences, with roughly 12% observed a single time. Sequencing used blood. Receptors originate from a man in his thirties or forties with Graves' hyperthyroidism that later progressed to Graves' ophthalmopathy.

This clonotype was seen more than once but under ten times. This sequence joins TRBV19 and TRBJ1-1; D is possibly TRBD1 (6 bases). Trimming pared 8 bases from V and 1 base from J, leaving 14 bases between. CDR1 and CDR2 from the germline V gene are LNHDA and SQIVND (reference sequence). The CDR3 loop spans 14 amino acids. Written as DNA, the CDR3 is TGTGCCAGTTCTGGGACACCGTCGAACACTGAAGCTTTCTTT. It yields the protein CASSGTPSNTEAFF. Supplemented by reference TRBV19 and TRBJ1-1, the full variable domain reads DGGITQSPKYLFRKEGQNVTLSCEQNLNHDAMYWYRQDPGQGLRLIYYSQIVNDFQKGDIAEGYSVSREKKESFPLTVTSAQKNPTAFYLCASSGTPSNTEAFFGQGTRLTVV.

The chain combines TRBV7-9 with TRBJ2-5; 9 nucleotides match TRBD1. With V trimmed by 7 bases and J by 2 bases, 8 bases remained unmatched. The CDR3 is made up of 15 amino acids. Germline V CDR1 and CDR2: SEHNR, FQNEAQ (reference sequence). As DNA, the CDR3 is TGTGCCAGCAAACCCGGGACAGGGATTCAAGAGACCCAGTACTTC. This codes for CASKPGTGIQETQYF.

This clonotype appeared a few times. This chain joins TRBV4-1 and TRBJ1-2; no clear D gene. The V gene's germline CDR1 is MGHRA and CDR2 YSYEKL. The CDR3 extends over 15 amino acids. V lost 1 base and J 4 bases, leaving 13 bases between the germline ends. The CDR3 region is CASSQVPGSAYGYTF. The DNA of the CDR3 is TGCGCCAGCAGCCAAGTGCCGGGGAGTGCCTATGGCTACACCTTC.

This chain uses TRBV6-1 with TRBJ1-4, with D possibly TRBD1 on 5 matching bases. V was clipped by 3 bases and J by 8 bases, with 13 bases between them. Germline V gene sequence: CDR1 MNHNS, CDR2 SASEGT. The CDR3 contains 14 residues. Here the CDR3 DNA reads TGTGCCAGCAGTGACGGACAAGCAAGGGAAAAACTGTTTTTT. Translation gives CASSDGQAREKLFF.

In its sample, this clonotype was seen many times. The rearrangement links TRBV6-1 to TRBJ2-7; a possible D gene is TRBD1 (7 bases). CDR1 MNHNS and CDR2 SASEGT come from the germline V gene. V dropped 1 base and J dropped 4 bases, with 14 bases sitting between them. This CDR3 region has 15 residues. CDR3 coding DNA: TGTGCCAGCAGTGAAGGCGGGACAGAGTTTTACGAGCAGTACTTC. It yields the protein CASSEGGTEFYEQYF.

The genes are TRBV28 and TRBJ2-3; 7 bases line up with TRBD1. Trimming removed 2 bases from V and 4 bases from J; junction bases left unmatched: 6. Germline CDR1 and CDR2: MDHEN and SYDVKM. This CDR3 has 15 residues. CDR3 nucleotides: TGTGCCAGCAGTTTAACCAGGGGGTCTGCAGATACGCAGTATTTT. Translated, it gives CASSLTRGSADTQYF.

This clonotype was observed many times. V and J are TRBV7-6 and TRBJ2-3, with TRBD2 matching over 12 bases. This CDR3 spans 18 amino acids. Germline V gene lookup returns CDR1 SGHVS and CDR2 FNYEAQ. V shed 2 bases and J 2 bases; nucleotides not matched to a gene: 8. CDR3 nucleotides: TGTGCCAGCAGCTTAAGGACTAGCGGGGCGGGGTACACAGATACGCAGTATTTT. This translates into CASSLRTSGAGYTDTQYF. The full variable domain, its missing parts supplied by reference TRBV7-6 and TRBJ2-3, is GAGVSQSPRYKVTKRGQDVALRCDPISGHVSLYWYRQALGQGPEFLTYFNYEAQQDKSGLPNDRFSAERPEGSISTLTIQRTEQRDSAMYRCASSLRTSGAGYTDTQYFGPGTRLTVL.

This clonotype has at least ten counts. The chain couples TRBV5-1 to TRBJ1-1; 7 bases are a match to TRBD1. V lost 5 bases and J lost 3; bases outside the gene matches: 4. This CDR3 has 13 amino acids. Per the germline V gene, CDR1 is SGHRS and CDR2 is YFSETQ. CDR3: CASRPTGYTEAFF. The CDR3 DNA follows: TGCGCCAGCAGGCCGACAGGGTACACTGAAGCTTTCTTT.